The clone carrying this TCR beta chain was seen only a few times. Its antigen is unidentified. This blood was taken when hyperthyroidism was first diagnosed, before any ophthalmopathy symptoms existed. The germline gives CDR1 SGHTA, CDR2 FQGNSA. Losses at the gene ends were 4 bases for V and 8 bases for J; bases not matched to a gene: 11. The CDR3 totals 16 residues. Researchers amplified the TCR beta CDR3 regions from RNA transcripts. TCR CDR3 underwent first-round RT-PCR with the HTBI primer set. One entry per CDR3 protein results from TCRdb running MiXCR on the multiplex PCR reads. Of more than 250,000 distinct CDR3 sequences in the sample, around 15% were seen once. This sample is drawn from a study of T cells in Graves' hyperthyroidism and ophthalmopathy. Study conclusions and caveats: Stable hyperthyroidism was told apart from ophthalmopathy by a model built on 13 V-J features. Within blood appeared most thyroid clonotypes that had expanded above 0.001.

The chain is built from TRBV7-2 and TRBJ1-2, with 12 bases lining up with TRBD1. This clonotype was obtained from a woman aged 50 to 60 with Graves' hyperthyroidism that later progressed to Graves' ophthalmopathy. The sample comprised blood. The CDR3 DNA follows: TGTGCCAGCAGCTCCAAGATGGGACAGGGGGCAAAGGGCTACACCTTC. Its protein is CASSSKMGQGAKGYTF. The variable domain in full, completed from reference TRBV7-2 and TRBJ1-2, reads GAGVSQSPSNKVTEKGKDVELRCDPISGHTALYWYRQSLGQGLEFLIYFQGNSAPDKSGLPSDRFSAERTGGSVSTLTIQRTQQEDSAVYLCASSSKMGQGAKGYTFGSGTRLTVV.